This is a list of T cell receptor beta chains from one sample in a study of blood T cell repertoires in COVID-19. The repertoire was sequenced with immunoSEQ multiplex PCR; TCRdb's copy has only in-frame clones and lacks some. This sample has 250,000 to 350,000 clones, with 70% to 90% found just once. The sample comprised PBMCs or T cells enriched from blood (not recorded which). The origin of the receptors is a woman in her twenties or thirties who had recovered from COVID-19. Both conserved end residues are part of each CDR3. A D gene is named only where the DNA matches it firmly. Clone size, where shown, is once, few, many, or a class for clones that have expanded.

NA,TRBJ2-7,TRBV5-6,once,TGTGCCAGCAGCTTGAGGGGACACCTTAACGAGCAGTACTTC,CASSLRGHLNEQYF
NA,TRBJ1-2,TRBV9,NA,TGTGCCAGCAGCGTAGGGGGAGACTCTAACTATGGCTACACCTTC,CASSVGGDSNYGYTF
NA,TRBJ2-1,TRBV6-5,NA,TGTGCCAGCAGCCCCCGGGACATCACCTACAATGAGCAGTTCTTC,CASSPRDITYNEQFF
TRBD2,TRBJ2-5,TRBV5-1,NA,TGCGCCACCAAGACTAGCGCGGGTCAAGAGACCCAGTACTTC,CATKTSAGQETQYF
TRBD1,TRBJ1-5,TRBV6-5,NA,TGTGCCAGCAGCCCCGACAGGGATCAGCCCCAGCATTTT,CASSPDRDQPQHF
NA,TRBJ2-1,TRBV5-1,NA,TGCGCCAGCAGCTTGGCCCCGGGAGCGGGTGGGGTCAATGAGCAGTTCTTC,CASSLAPGAGGVNEQFF
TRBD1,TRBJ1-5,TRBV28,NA,TGTGCCAGCAGTTTGCCCCAGGGGGTCCAGCCCCAGCATTTT,CASSLPQGVQPQHF
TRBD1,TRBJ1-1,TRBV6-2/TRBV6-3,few,TGTGCCAGCAGTTACTCGAAACACAGGGGCCAATTTGAAGCTTTCTTT,CASSYSKHRGQFEAFF
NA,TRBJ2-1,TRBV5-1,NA,TGCGCCAGCAGCTTGTCTCCGTTGGGTGGAGGGAATGAGCAGTTCTTC,CASSLSPLGGGNEQFF
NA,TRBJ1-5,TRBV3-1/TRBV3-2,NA,TGTGCCAGCAGCCAAGAACCTCTTTCTACTAGGGGAGGGCCTAATCAGCCCCAGCATTTT,CASSQEPLSTRGGPNQPQHF
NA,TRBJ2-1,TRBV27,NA,TGTGCCAGCAGTTTTGGGGCAGGGACTCCTCTAACGAATGAGCAGTTCTTC,CASSFGAGTPLTNEQFF
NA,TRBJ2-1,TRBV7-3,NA,TGTGCCAGCAGCCCTGACAGGAAAAAGCAGTTCTTC,CASSPDRKKQFF
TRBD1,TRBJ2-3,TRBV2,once,TGTGCCAGCAGTGACAGGGGGCGGACAGATACGCAGTATTTT,CASSDRGRTDTQYF
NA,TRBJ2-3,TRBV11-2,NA,TGTGCCAGCAGCTTAGGGGGGGTCAGGGCAGATACGCAGTATTTT,CASSLGGVRADTQYF
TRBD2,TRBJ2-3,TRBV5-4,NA,TGTGCCAGCAGCCCCCGACTAGCGGGGACCACAGATACGCAGTATTTT,CASSPRLAGTTDTQYF
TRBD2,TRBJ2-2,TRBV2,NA,TGTGCCAGCCTGGGGAATTGGGAGGGCAGCACCGGGGAGCTGTTTTTT,CASLGNWEGSTGELFF
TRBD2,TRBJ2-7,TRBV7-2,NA,TGTGCCAGCAGCTCAGGATGGGGGCTAGCGGGAGTCTACGAGCAGTACTTC,CASSSGWGLAGVYEQYF
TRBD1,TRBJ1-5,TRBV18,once,TGTGCCAGCTCAGGGGGACAGGTGGAGCCCCAGCATTTT,CASSGGQVEPQHF
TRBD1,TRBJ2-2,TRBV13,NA,TGTGCCAGCAGCCCGCAGGGACAGGGGAACACCGGGGAGCTGTTTTTT,CASSPQGQGNTGELFF
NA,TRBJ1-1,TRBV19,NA,TGTGCCAGTGGTGACACAGGAGTTCGGATGAACACTGAAGCTTTCTTT,CASGDTGVRMNTEAFF
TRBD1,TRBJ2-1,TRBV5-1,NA,TGCGCCTCTACAGGGGGCCTTGAGCAGTTCTTC,CASTGGLEQFF
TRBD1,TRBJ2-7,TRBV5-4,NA,TGTGCCAGCAGCCCAGGGGGAGTGTACGAGCAGTACTTC,CASSPGGVYEQYF
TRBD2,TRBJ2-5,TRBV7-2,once,TGTGCCAGCAGCTTAGTTAGTCTTTCTAGCGGACCCACAGGGACCCAGTACTTC,CASSLVSLSSGPTGTQYF
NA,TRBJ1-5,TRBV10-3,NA,TGTGCCATCAGTGAGTCGAACTCACGAGGTCAGCCCCAGCATTTT,CAISESNSRGQPQHF
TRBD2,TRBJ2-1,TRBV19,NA,TGTGCCAGTAGCCTTGGGACTAGCGGGGGAGGCGATGAGCAGTTCTTC,CASSLGTSGGGDEQFF
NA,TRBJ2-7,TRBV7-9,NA,TGTGCCAGCAGCTTACGCCCAGGGTCTCGACGCGGAGAGCAGTACTTC,CASSLRPGSRRGEQYF
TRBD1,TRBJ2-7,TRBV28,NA,TGTGCCAGCACCCGACAGGGAAATTCGGCCTACGAGCAGTACTTC,CASTRQGNSAYEQYF
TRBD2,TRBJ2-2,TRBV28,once,TGTGCCAGCACCGAAGCGGGAGTGAACACCGGGGAGCTGTTTTTT,CASTEAGVNTGELFF
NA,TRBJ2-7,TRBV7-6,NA,TGTGCCAGCAGCTCCAGTAATCTGGACGAGCAGTACTTC,CASSSSNLDEQYF